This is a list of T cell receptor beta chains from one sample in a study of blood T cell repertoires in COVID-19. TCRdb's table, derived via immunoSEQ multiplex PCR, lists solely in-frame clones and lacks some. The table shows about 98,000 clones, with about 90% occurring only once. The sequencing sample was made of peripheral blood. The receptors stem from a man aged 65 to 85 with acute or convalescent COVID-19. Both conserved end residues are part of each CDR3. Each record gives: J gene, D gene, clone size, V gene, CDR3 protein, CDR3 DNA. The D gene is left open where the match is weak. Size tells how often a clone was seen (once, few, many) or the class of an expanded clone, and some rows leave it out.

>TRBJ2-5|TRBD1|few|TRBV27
CASSLGQGIQETQYF
TGTGCCAGCAGTTTGGGACAGGGGATACAAGAGACCCAGTACTTC
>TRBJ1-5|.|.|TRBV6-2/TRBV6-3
CASSYSEVSNQPQHF
TGTGCCAGCAGTTACTCGGAGGTTAGCAATCAGCCCCAGCATTTT
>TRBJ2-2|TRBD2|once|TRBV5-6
CASNLITSGGTGELFF
TGTGCCAGCAACCTTATTACTAGCGGGGGCACCGGGGAGCTGTTTTTT
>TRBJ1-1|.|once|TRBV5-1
CASSPQDFGTEAFF
TGCGCCAGCAGCCCTCAGGATTTTGGCACTGAAGCTTTCTTT
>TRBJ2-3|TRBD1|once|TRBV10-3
CAISQQDRASTDTQYF
TGTGCCATCAGCCAACAGGACAGGGCGAGCACAGATACGCAGTATTTT
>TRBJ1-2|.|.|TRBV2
CASSERVGAANYGYTF
TGTGCCAGCAGTGAACGGGTAGGGGCAGCTAACTATGGCTACACCTTC
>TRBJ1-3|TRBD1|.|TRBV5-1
CASKPDRASGNTIYF
TGCGCCAGCAAACCCGACAGGGCCTCTGGAAACACCATATATTTT
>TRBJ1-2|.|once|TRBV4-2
CASSQAAAANYGYTF
TGTGCCAGCAGCCAAGCAGCGGCAGCTAACTATGGCTACACCTTC
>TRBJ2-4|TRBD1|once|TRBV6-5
CASSYSGTGEYIQYF
TGTGCCAGCAGTTATTCCGGGACAGGGGAATACATTCAGTACTTC
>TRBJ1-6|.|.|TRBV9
CASSVEPRDNSPLHF
TGTGCCAGCAGCGTAGAACCCAGGGATAATTCACCCCTCCACTTT
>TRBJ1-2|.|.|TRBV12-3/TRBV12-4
CASSLEEGLYTF
TGTGCCAGCAGTTTAGAGGAGGGACTCTACACCTTC
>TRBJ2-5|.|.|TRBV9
CASSPRGGPQETQYF
TGTGCCAGCAGCCCTCGCGGGGGCCCCCAAGAGACCCAGTACTTC
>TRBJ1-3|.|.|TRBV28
CASSFPGNSGNTIYF
TGTGCCAGCAGTTTCCCAGGGAACTCTGGAAACACCATATATTTT
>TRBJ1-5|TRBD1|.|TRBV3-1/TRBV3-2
CASSRGQGDQPQHF
TGTGCCAGCAGCCGGGGACAGGGGGATCAGCCCCAGCATTTT
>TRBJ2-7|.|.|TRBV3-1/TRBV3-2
CASRPFDRSYEQYF
TGTGCCAGCAGACCTTTCGACAGGTCCTACGAGCAGTACTTC
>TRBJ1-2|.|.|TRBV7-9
CASSSIPEGGYGYTF
TGTGCCAGCAGCTCTATTCCGGAGGGCGGCTATGGCTACACCTTC